Listed below are T cell receptor beta chains from one sample, sequenced in a study of cytomegalovirus exposure and HLA in healthy donors. Method: immunoSEQ multiplex PCR; TCRdb's copy keeps in-frame clones and lacks some. The data contain roughly 100,000 clones, around 71% of them singletons. Sample: PBMCs. The receptors were sampled from a boy aged 10-17 years in good health and CMV-seronegative. Both conserved end residues are part of each CDR3. Each record gives: clone size, D gene, V gene, J gene, CDR3 DNA, CDR3 protein. The D gene is left open where the match is weak. The size of a clone is reported for some rows only, either as once, few or many, or as a class for expanded clones.

>once|TRBD1|TRBV4-3|TRBJ2-7
TGCGCCAGCAGCCAAACAGGGGGCTCGTACGAGCAGTACTTC
CASSQTGGSYEQYF
>few|TRBD1|TRBV30|TRBJ2-7
TGTGCCTGGAGTTCGGGACAGGGGGTTCGCGAGCAGTACTTC
CAWSSGQGVREQYF
>-|-|TRBV7-2|TRBJ1-4
TGTGCCAGCAGCTTAGGGGTCGGGTCGACAACTAATGAAAAACTGTTTTTT
CASSLGVGSTTNEKLFF
>-|-|TRBV19|TRBJ1-2
TGTGCCAGTAGTGACAGAATTTATGGCTACACCTTC
CASSDRIYGYTF
>-|-|TRBV6-5|TRBJ1-1
TGTGCCAGCAGTTACTCGAAGGGGGTCGAAGCTTTCTTT
CASSYSKGVEAFF
>once|-|TRBV2|TRBJ1-2
TGTGCCAGCAGTCCCGCGGGGGCAGGGCTGAGAGGCTACACCTTC
CASSPAGAGLRGYTF
>-|-|TRBV30|TRBJ1-2
TGTGCCTGGAGTGTTGGATTTCTAAGCGGAGGAGACTATGGCTACACCTTC
CAWSVGFLSGGDYGYTF
>-|TRBD1|TRBV9|TRBJ1-2
TGTGCCAGCAGCGTAGGACAGGGGGCGGGCTACACCTTC
CASSVGQGAGYTF
>-|TRBD2|TRBV10-3|TRBJ2-2
TGTGCCATCAGTGAGCCCCAAGAGCGGGAGGTGAACACCGGGGAGCTGTTTTTT
CAISEPQEREVNTGELFF
>-|TRBD2|TRBV6-5|TRBJ2-7
TGTGCCAGCGAGCCTAGCGGGGGCCGGGGGGAGCAGTACTTC
CASEPSGGRGEQYF
>-|TRBD1|TRBV5-6|TRBJ1-5
TGTGCCAGCAGCTCGGACAGGGGAGGCCAGCCCCAGCATTTT
CASSSDRGGQPQHF
>-|-|TRBV9|TRBJ2-7
TGTGCCAGTAGCGTAGGGGAGTCATCCTACGAGCAGTACTTC
CASSVGESSYEQYF
>-|TRBD1|TRBV6-1|TRBJ1-1
TGTGCCAGTCGGACAGGGCCTTTTAGGAACACTGAAGCTTTCTTT
CASRTGPFRNTEAFF
>-|TRBD2|TRBV29-1|TRBJ2-1
TGCAGCGTTGAGGGCTCACCTAGCGGGGGGCCCGGCAATGAGCAGTTCTTC
CSVEGSPSGGPGNEQFF
>-|-|TRBV10-3|TRBJ1-1
TGTGCCATCAAAGATTTAGAGAACACTGAAGCTTTCTTT
CAIKDLENTEAFF
>-|-|TRBV4-1|TRBJ2-1
TGCGCCAGCAGCCAGCACCAGGGGAGGGTCATCAGGTACAATGAGCAGTTCTTC
CASSQHQGRVIRYNEQFF
>-|TRBD1|TRBV6-5|TRBJ1-6
TGTGCCAGCAGTTACGACAGGGTGAATTCACCCCTCCACTTT
CASSYDRVNSPLHF
>-|-|TRBV5-8|TRBJ1-4
TGTGCCAGCAGCTTGAAGAGAACTAATGAAAAACTGTTTTTT
CASSLKRTNEKLFF
>-|TRBD1|TRBV2|TRBJ2-3
TGTGCCAGCAGTGAAGTCAGGGGGCAGGACGATACGCAGTATTTT
CASSEVRGQDDTQYF
>-|-|TRBV21-1|TRBJ2-3
TGTGCCAGCAGCTCCCGGACTAGCGGGAGCACAGATACGCAGTATTTT
CASSSRTSGSTDTQYF
>-|-|TRBV6-1|TRBJ2-1
TGTGCCAGCAGTGGTTCGGACAGACGCAATGAGCAGTTCTTC
CASSGSDRRNEQFF
>-|-|TRBV30|TRBJ1-2
TGTGCCTGGAGTGTACTTCCTAACTATGGCTACACCTTC
CAWSVLPNYGYTF
>-|TRBD1|TRBV5-6|TRBJ2-1
TGTGCCAGCAGCTTGTGGACAGGGACGTACAATGAGCAGTTCTTC
CASSLWTGTYNEQFF
>-|-|TRBV28|TRBJ2-1
TGTGCCAGCAGGAGTGTCTACAATGAGCAGTTCTTC
CASRSVYNEQFF
>-|TRBD1|TRBV5-1|TRBJ2-4
TGCGCCAGCAGCTTGGTCGGAACAGGGGATGGCAAAAACATTCAGTACTTC
CASSLVGTGDGKNIQYF
>-|TRBD1|TRBV5-4|TRBJ1-4
TGTGCCAGCAGCTCCAAGGGACAGGGCGGAATTGGGGAAAAACTGTTTTTT
CASSSKGQGGIGEKLFF
>once|-|TRBV29-1|TRBJ2-3
TGCAGCGTTTCCGGGACAATCACAGATACGCAGTATTTT
CSVSGTITDTQYF
>once|-|TRBV6-1|TRBJ2-1
TGTGCCAGCAGAACGGGGTTTCCCCACAATGAGCAGTTCTTC
CASRTGFPHNEQFF
>few|-|TRBV30|TRBJ1-3
TGTGCCTGGACAGGGGCTGGAAACACCATATATTTT
CAWTGAGNTIYF
>few|TRBD1|TRBV28|TRBJ1-2
TGTGCCAGCAGTCTCGGACAGGGAAACTGGCGGGGCTACACCTTC
CASSLGQGNWRGYTF
>-|TRBD1|TRBV5-1|TRBJ2-1
TGCGCCAGCTTCCGGACCCCAGGGGGCCGCGGCAATGAGCAGTTCTTC
CASFRTPGGRGNEQFF
>-|TRBD1|TRBV28|TRBJ1-1
TGTGCCAGCATTGGGACAGGGGGATTTCCAAATACTGAAGCTTTCTTT
CASIGTGGFPNTEAFF
>-|TRBD1|TRBV29-1|TRBJ1-1
TGCAGCGTTGCCCGGGACAGGGTGAACACTGAAGCTTTCTTT
CSVARDRVNTEAFF
>-|TRBD1|TRBV7-2|TRBJ2-7
TGTGCCAGCAGCTATGGGACAGGGGGGAACTACGAGCAGTACTTC
CASSYGTGGNYEQYF
>-|-|TRBV7-2|TRBJ2-1
TGTGCCAGCAGCGCAGGTCCGAGCTCCTACAATGAGCAGTTCTTC
CASSAGPSSYNEQFF
>-|-|TRBV6-5|TRBJ1-2
TGTGCCAGCAGTCCCACAGGGAATGGCTACACCTTC
CASSPTGNGYTF
>few|-|TRBV30|TRBJ2-5
TGTGCCTGGACTTGGGGGGAGAAGGGAAGAGAGACCCAGTACTTC
CAWTWGEKGRETQYF
>once|-|TRBV6-1|TRBJ2-2
TGTGCCAGCAGGACAGATATTAACACCGGGGAGCTGTTTTTT
CASRTDINTGELFF
>-|TRBD1|TRBV11-3|TRBJ2-7
TGTGCCAGCAGCTTAGGGATAGGGCAGGGGGCGTACGAGCAGTACTTC
CASSLGIGQGAYEQYF
>-|-|TRBV4-1|TRBJ2-7
TGCGCCAGCAGCCAAGTGGCGCGTCCAGGGGCCTACGAGCAGTACTTC
CASSQVARPGAYEQYF